This TCR beta chain was recorded in a study of T and B cells in COVID-19 patients. Trimming removed 4 bases at V and 10 bases at J, with 5 bases between. This CDR3 contains 11 residues. This clonotype was counted between two and nine times. Multiplex PCR with BIOMED2 TRB-A/B primer pools amplified TRB rearrangements. TCRdb reprocessed the multiplex PCR reads with MiXCR, giving one entry per CDR3 protein. Among some 8,000 distinct CDR3 sequences, about 30% were seen once, and the ten largest hold roughly 17%. Each TRB amplification used roughly 230-550 ng of genomic DNA from blood. Sequencing used blood. The source of this sequence is a human donor with active COVID-19. This rearrangement joins TRBV12-3 or TRBV12-4 to TRBJ1-6, with no clear D. The DNA of the CDR3 is TGTGCCAGCAGTTCAGGATCACCCCTCCACTTT. It specifies CASSSGSPLHF.